The clone carrying this T cell receptor beta chain showed up just once. What it binds is unknown. This entry comes from a study of blood T cells in healthy people across ages. Broader study findings: Measured against age, TCR beta diversity per million T cells decreased in a roughly linear manner. Higher diversity, along with more naive CD4+ cells, distinguished long-lived donors from aged donors.

CDR3 length: 14 residues. Between the trimmed V and J ends, which lost 4 bases and 11 bases, there was a span of 18 bases. Germline CDR1 and CDR2: MGHRA and YSYEKL. Through a sample-barcoded 5' primer and a J-beta primer mix, a second PCR was run for roughly 6 to 11 cycles. Each CDR3 protein is one row after TCRdb ran MiXCR on the 5' RACE reads. The sample has around 690,000 distinct CDR3 sequences; about 53% are singletons. The V and J genes are TRBV4-1 and TRBJ2-1, with unresolved D. The sample consisted of blood. The receptor was isolated from a man between 60 and 75 years old in good health. This chain's CDR3 is CASSPTGLSHKQFF. CDR3 nucleotides: TGCGCCAGCAGCCCTACCGGGCTATCTCACAAGCAGTTCTTC.